This TCR beta chain appears in the sequencing data of a study of T cell responses to AZD1222 COVID-19 vaccine. Data came from immunoSEQ multiplex PCR; TCRdb stores just in-frame clones and leaves some out. Of 150,000 to 250,000 clones in the sample, about 94% are singletons; the top ten hold 1%. Germline loops: CDR1 SGHVS, CDR2 FQNEAQ. V trimming: 0 bases; J trimming: 7 bases; junction bases outside the gene matches: 10. There are 16 residues in the CDR3. The receptor was isolated from an adult who received the AZD1222 COVID-19 vaccine. Sequences were derived from peripheral blood, sampled 28 days after the second AZD1222 dose. V gene TRBV7-8 combines with J gene TRBJ1-2; TRBD1 matches at 8 bases. CDR3 nucleotide sequence: TGTGCCAGCAGCTTAGCTCCCTGGACAGGGACATCTGGCTACACCTTC. Encoded protein: CASSLAPWTGTSGYTF.